This TCR beta chain was recorded in a study of OX40 agonist ivuxolimab in advanced cancers. Overall study results and limits: Expanded clones were, on average, more numerous in CD8+ T cells than in CD4+. Among the lowest peripheral clonal expansion occurred in 0.1-3.0 mg/kg partial responders.

Remarks on this clone: What it binds is unknown.

The protocol was immunoSEQ multiplex PCR, while the TCRdb copy is restricted to in-frame clones and leaves out a portion. The sample yields about 90,000 clones, about 90% seen once. It was autoimmune disease history or systemic immunosuppression that excluded patients. Trimming took 3 bases from V and 6 from J; bases not matched to a gene: 6. Germline assignment: CDR1 SGDLS and CDR2 YYNGEE. The CDR3 runs to 14 residues. The material sequenced was CD4+ or CD8+ T cells sorted from blood, taken in a trial of the OX40 agonist ivuxolimab. The TCR sequence derives from an adult with an advanced solid tumor such as melanoma, head and neck, liver or kidney cancer. This sequence joins TRBV9 and TRBJ2-7; 10 nucleotides agree with TRBD1. This chain's CDR3 is CASSAGTGVREQYF. CDR3 in DNA: TGTGCCAGCAGCGCCGGGACAGGGGTTCGCGAGCAGTACTTC. Full variable domain (remainder filled in from reference TRBV9 and TRBJ2-7): DSGVTQTPKHLITATGQRVTLRCSPRSGDLSVYWYQQSLDQGLQFLIQYYNGEERAKGNILERFSAQQFPDLHSELNLSSLELGDSALYFCASSAGTGVREQYFGPGTRLTVT.